The T cell receptor beta chain under discussion was sequenced for a study of blood T cell repertoires in COVID-19. CDR3 size: 16 residues. The ends lost 1 base at V and 2 bases at J; junction bases unmatched: 3. Germline V gene lookup returns CDR1 KGHDR and CDR2 SFDVKD. The data were produced by immunoSEQ multiplex PCR, yet TCRdb's version contains in-frame clones alone and is incomplete. Here the sample spans more than 150,000 clones, roughly 84% being singletons. The chain carries TRBV24-1 and TRBJ2-5, with 10 bases matching TRBD2. This receptor was identified in a man aged 50 to 60 with active or convalescent COVID-19. The specimen sequenced was peripheral blood. This chain's CDR3 is CATSDFASGGQETQYF. DNA for the CDR3: TGTGCCACCAGTGATTTCGCTAGCGGGGGACAAGAGACCCAGTACTTC.